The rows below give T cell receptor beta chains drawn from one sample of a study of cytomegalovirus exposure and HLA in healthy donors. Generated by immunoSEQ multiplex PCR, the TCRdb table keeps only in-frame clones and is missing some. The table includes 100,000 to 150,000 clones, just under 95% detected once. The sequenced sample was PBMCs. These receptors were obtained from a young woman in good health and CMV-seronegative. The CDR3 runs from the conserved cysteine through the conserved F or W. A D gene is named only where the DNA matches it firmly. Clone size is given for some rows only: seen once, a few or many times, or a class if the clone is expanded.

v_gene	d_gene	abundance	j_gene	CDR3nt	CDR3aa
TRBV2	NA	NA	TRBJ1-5	TGTGCCAGCAGTGAAAGTACAGGCTATCAGCCCCAGCATTTT	CASSESTGYQPQHF
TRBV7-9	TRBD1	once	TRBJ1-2	TGTGCCAGCAGCTTAGGACAGGGGCTCGACTATGGCTACACCTTC	CASSLGQGLDYGYTF
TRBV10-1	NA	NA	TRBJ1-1	TGCGCCAGCAGTGAGTCGAGACTGGGGCCCTTAACTGAAGCTTTCTTT	CASSESRLGPLTEAFF
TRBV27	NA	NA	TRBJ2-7	TGTGCCAGCAGTCCCCTGGAGACCTCCTTCTCCTACGAGCAGTACTTC	CASSPLETSFSYEQYF
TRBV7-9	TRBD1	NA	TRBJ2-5	TGTGCCAGCAGCTTTGGCTCGGGACAGGCGGAGGACTTC	CASSFGSGQAEDF
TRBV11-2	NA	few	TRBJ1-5	TGTGCCAGCAGCTTAGGTGGAGGGCTTCAGCCCCAGCATTTT	CASSLGGGLQPQHF
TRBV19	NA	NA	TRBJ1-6	TGTGCCAGTAGTATCACCGATAATAGTTCACCCCTCCACTTT	CASSITDNSSPLHF
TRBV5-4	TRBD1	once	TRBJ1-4	TGTGCCAGCAGCGCTGACGGGACAGCGGGTGAAAAACTGTTTTTT	CASSADGTAGEKLFF
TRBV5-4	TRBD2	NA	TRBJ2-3	TGTGCCAGCAGCTTGCGGGGGGGGACAGATACGCAGTATTTT	CASSLRGGTDTQYF
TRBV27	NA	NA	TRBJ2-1	TGTGCCAGCAGAGACCCTTGGGCACAGATTAGAAATGAGCAGTTCTTC	CASRDPWAQIRNEQFF
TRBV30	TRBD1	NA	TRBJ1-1	TGTGCCTGGAGCCCACAGGGGCAGGGGATAAAGGGCACTGAAGCTTTCTTT	CAWSPQGQGIKGTEAFF
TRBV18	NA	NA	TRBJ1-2	TGTGCCAGCTCACCCAGCCGGCAAGGAGCTAACTATGGCTACACCTTC	CASSPSRQGANYGYTF
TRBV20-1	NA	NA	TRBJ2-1	TGCAGTGTTCCGCGAGGGGGTGAGCAGTTCTTC	CSVPRGGEQFF
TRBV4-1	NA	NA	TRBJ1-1	TGCGCCAGCAGCCAACTCCCCTCCCCGAGGGCTGAAGCTTTCTTT	CASSQLPSPRAEAFF
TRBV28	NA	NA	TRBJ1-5	TGTGCCAGCACCTTCGGGTCGCGGCCCCAGCATTTT	CASTFGSRPQHF
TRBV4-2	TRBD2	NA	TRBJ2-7	TGTGCCAGCAGCCCTCAAGACCCCCTAGCGGGAGTGTACGAGCAGTACTTC	CASSPQDPLAGVYEQYF
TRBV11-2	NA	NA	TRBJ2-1	TGTGCCAGCAGCCCACTCGTCGGTGGGGGGTCCTACAATGAGCAGTTCTTC	CASSPLVGGGSYNEQFF
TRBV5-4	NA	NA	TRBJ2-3	TGTGCCAGCAGCTCCCTGGCGGGCAGAGGTAGCACAGATACGCAGTATTTT	CASSSLAGRGSTDTQYF
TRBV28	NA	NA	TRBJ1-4	TGTGCCAGCAGTTCCCCAGGAAAGGATGAAAAACTGTTTTTT	CASSSPGKDEKLFF
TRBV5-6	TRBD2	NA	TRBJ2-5	TGTGCCAGCAGCTTTCGGGGGGAAGAGACCCAGTACTTC	CASSFRGEETQYF
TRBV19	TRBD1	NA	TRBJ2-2	TGTGCCAGTAGTAAGACAGGGGGAATCGGGGAGCTGTTTTTT	CASSKTGGIGELFF
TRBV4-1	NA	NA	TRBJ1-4	TGCGCCAGCAGCCAAGATCACGGGGGGGGCAGGGGAGGTGAAAAACTGTTTTTT	CASSQDHGGGRGGEKLFF
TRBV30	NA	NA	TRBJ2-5	TGTGCCTGGAGCGCGCCAGAGACCCAGTACTTC	CAWSAPETQYF
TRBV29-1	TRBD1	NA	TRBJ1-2	TGCAGCGTTGAATTGGACAGGACATTCTATGGCTACACCTTC	CSVELDRTFYGYTF
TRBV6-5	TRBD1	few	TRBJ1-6	TGTGCCAGCAGAACGGGACAGGGGGACTTAGCACCCCTCCACTTT	CASRTGQGDLAPLHF
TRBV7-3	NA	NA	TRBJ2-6	TGTGCCAGCAGCCTCCGGTTTCAGGCTGGGGCCAACGTCCTGACTTTC	CASSLRFQAGANVLTF
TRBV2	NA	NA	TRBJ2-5	TGTGCCAGCAGTGCCGGAGGCGTCCGAGGTGGAGAGACCCAGTACTTC	CASSAGGVRGGETQYF
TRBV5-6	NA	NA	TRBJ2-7	TGTGCCAGCAGCTTGGTCTGGTCACAGGTGGACGAGCAGTACTTC	CASSLVWSQVDEQYF
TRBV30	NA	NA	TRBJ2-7	TGTGCCTGGAGTGTGTGGCTAGCGAGGGAGCAGTACTTC	CAWSVWLAREQYF
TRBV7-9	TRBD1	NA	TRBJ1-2	TGTGCCAGCAGCGTCCGGGACAGCTATGGCTACACCTTC	CASSVRDSYGYTF
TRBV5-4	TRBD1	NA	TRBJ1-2	TGTGCCAGCAGTTTGTTCCCGGGACAGGGGGAAGTTGACGGCTACACCTTC	CASSLFPGQGEVDGYTF
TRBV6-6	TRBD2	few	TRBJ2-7	TGTGCCAGCAGTTACAGCCTAGCGGGGAACTACGAGCAGTACTTC	CASSYSLAGNYEQYF
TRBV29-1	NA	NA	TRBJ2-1	TGCAGCGTTGTATCCGAGACAGCATACTACAATGAGCAGTTCTTC	CSVVSETAYYNEQFF
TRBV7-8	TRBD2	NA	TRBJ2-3	TGTGCCAGCAGCTCCGGACTAGCGGGAGGCACAGATACGCAGTATTTT	CASSSGLAGGTDTQYF
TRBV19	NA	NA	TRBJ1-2	TGTGCCAGTAGTATAGCAGGCCGCGGGTATGGCTACACCTTC	CASSIAGRGYGYTF
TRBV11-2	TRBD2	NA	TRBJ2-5	TGTGCCAGCAGCTTTAGCGGGGATGGTGGAGAGACCCAGTACTTC	CASSFSGDGGETQYF
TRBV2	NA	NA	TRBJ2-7	TGTGCCAACGCCCGGGATCAGTCCTACGAGCAGTACTTC	CANARDQSYEQYF
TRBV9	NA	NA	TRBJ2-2	TGTGCCAGCAGCGTAGACAAGAACCCCGGGGAGCTGTTTTTT	CASSVDKNPGELFF
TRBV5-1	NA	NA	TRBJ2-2	TGCGCCAGCAGCTTGCCTGAACACAACACCGGGGAGCTGTTTTTT	CASSLPEHNTGELFF
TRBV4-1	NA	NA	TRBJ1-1	TGCGCCAGCAGCCAAGCGGGACATGAAATGAACACTGAAGCTTTCTTT	CASSQAGHEMNTEAFF
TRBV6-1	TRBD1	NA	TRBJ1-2	TGTGCCAGCATTCCGGGACAGGGTGGTGGCTACACCTTC	CASIPGQGGGYTF
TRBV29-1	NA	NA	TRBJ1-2	TGCAGCGTTGAAGATCTTGTCCGACAAGGTGGCTACACCTTC	CSVEDLVRQGGYTF
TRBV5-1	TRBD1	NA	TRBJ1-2	TGCGCCAGCAACCCAGGGGGCGTAGATGGCTACACCTTC	CASNPGGVDGYTF
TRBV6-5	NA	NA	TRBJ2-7	TGTGCCAGCAGAGAAACAGGCGTAAGCTCCTACGAGCAGTACTTC	CASRETGVSSYEQYF
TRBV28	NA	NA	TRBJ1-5	TGTGCCAGCAGCTTCTTTGAACAGGGACCGTATAGCAATCAGCCCCAGCATTTT	CASSFFEQGPYSNQPQHF
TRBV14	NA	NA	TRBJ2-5	TGTGCCAGCAGCCAAGGGGGCTTATTGCGGGGGCTAGAGACCCAGTACTTC	CASSQGGLLRGLETQYF
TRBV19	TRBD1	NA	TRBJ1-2	TGTGCCACCACCGGACTAGGGACAGGGGACGCGAGGGGTGGCTACACCTTC	CATTGLGTGDARGGYTF
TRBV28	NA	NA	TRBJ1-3	TGTGCCAGCAGTTTCCTTGCTGGAAACACCATATATTTT	CASSFLAGNTIYF
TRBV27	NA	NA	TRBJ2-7	TGTGCCAGCAGTTTCGTCTCGGGCGAGCAGTACTTC	CASSFVSGEQYF
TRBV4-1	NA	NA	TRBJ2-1	TGCGCCAGCAGCCATGGCGCCGGGACTGGGGACAATGAGCAGTTCTTC	CASSHGAGTGDNEQFF
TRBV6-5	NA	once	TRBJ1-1	TGTGCCAGCAGTCTGGGGCAAGTTACTGAAGCTTTCTTT	CASSLGQVTEAFF